This T cell receptor (beta chain) was profiled in a study of T cell repertoires in cytomegalovirus infection. TCRdb used MiXCR to reprocess the reads, holding one entry per CDR3 protein. The table shows hundreds of thousands of distinct CDR3 sequences, with 30% to 35% occurring only once. This clonotype occurred many times. Its antigen is not identified. Unmatched junction bases numbered 25, after V lost 7 bases and J lost 2 bases. This CDR3 spans 21 amino acids. The germline CDR1 and CDR2 sequences are MNHEY and SVGEGT. This sequence joins TRBV6-2 or TRBV6-3 and TRBJ2-3; TRBD2 matches at 9 bases. Specimen: cultured CD8+ T cells from PBMCs, collected from culture after CMV antigen stimulation. This receptor was taken from a human donor in good health (CMV status not recorded). Some clones in this sample may be carry-over from other donors' samples. The DNA for the CDR3 is TGTGCCAGCAAACAATTTCCGGGACTAGCCGAAAGCCGGAAAATCACAGATACGCAGTATTTT. Amino acids: CASKQFPGLAESRKITDTQYF.